Listed below are T cell receptor beta chains from one sample, sequenced in a study of blood T cells in healthy people across ages. TCRdb independently ran MiXCR on the 5' RACE reads; one entry per CDR3 protein. Here the sample spans about 780,000 distinct CDR3 sequences, 46% being singletons. Sequenced sample: blood. The receptor set was obtained from a man of 80 years or more in good health. Each CDR3 is given with its conserved first and last residue. Each record gives: V gene, CDR3 length, clone size, D gene, J gene, CDR3 DNA, CDR3 protein. D genes are given only for firm matches. Size values are once, few and many counts, or a class for expanded clones, and some rows have none.

V gene: TRBV7-9; CDR3 length: 14; clone size: few; D gene: .; J gene: TRBJ2-7; CDR3 DNA: TGTGCCAGCAGCTTAGTGGGTCGTGGTGACGAGCAGTACTTC; CDR3 protein: CASSLVGRGDEQYF
V gene: TRBV20-1; CDR3 length: 14; clone size: .; D gene: TRBD1; J gene: TRBJ2-5; CDR3 DNA: TGCAGTGCTCCCAGGACAGGGGTTATTGGGACCCAGTACTTC; CDR3 protein: CSAPRTGVIGTQYF
V gene: TRBV7-2; CDR3 length: 16; clone size: .; D gene: TRBD2; J gene: TRBJ2-3; CDR3 DNA: TGTGCCAGCAGCCGGGGGGCTAGCGGGATCGCAGATACGCAGTATTTT; CDR3 protein: CASSRGASGIADTQYF
V gene: TRBV7-9; CDR3 length: 16; clone size: few; D gene: TRBD1; J gene: TRBJ2-3; CDR3 DNA: TGTGCCAGCAGCTTAACGGGACAGGGCTTCACAGATACGCAGTATTTT; CDR3 protein: CASSLTGQGFTDTQYF
V gene: TRBV25-1; CDR3 length: 15; clone size: few; D gene: TRBD1; J gene: TRBJ1-2; CDR3 DNA: TGTGCCACCGAGGGCCGGGACAGGGGAGTCTGCGGCTACACCTTC; CDR3 protein: CATEGRDRGVCGYTF
V gene: TRBV20-1; CDR3 length: 16; clone size: few; D gene: TRBD2; J gene: TRBJ2-3; CDR3 DNA: TGCAGTGCATATGGGACTAGCGGGAACAAGGCAGATACGCAGTATTTT; CDR3 protein: CSAYGTSGNKADTQYF
V gene: TRBV4-2; CDR3 length: 14; clone size: many; D gene: .; J gene: TRBJ1-4; CDR3 DNA: TGTGCCAGCAGCCAAGAGTCAGCTTATGAAAAACTGTTTTTT; CDR3 protein: CASSQESAYEKLFF
V gene: TRBV5-1; CDR3 length: 16; clone size: .; D gene: .; J gene: TRBJ2-5; CDR3 DNA: TGCGCCAGCAACAAATCCTCGACGGACTACCAAGAGACCCAGTACTTC; CDR3 protein: CASNKSSTDYQETQYF
V gene: TRBV9; CDR3 length: 17; clone size: .; D gene: .; J gene: TRBJ2-7; CDR3 DNA: TGTGCCAGCAGCGGCGACCCTAAGCGCCGCTCCTACAATGAGCAGTACTTC; CDR3 protein: CASSGDPKRRSYNEQYF
V gene: TRBV7-3; CDR3 length: 14; clone size: .; D gene: TRBD1; J gene: TRBJ1-6; CDR3 DNA: TGTGCCAGCAGCTTACAGGGGGAGATTTCACCCCTCCACTTT; CDR3 protein: CASSLQGEISPLHF
V gene: TRBV20-1; CDR3 length: 14; clone size: .; D gene: TRBD1; J gene: TRBJ2-5; CDR3 DNA: TGCAGTGCTCTCACAGACAGGGGGCAAGAGACCCAGTACTTC; CDR3 protein: CSALTDRGQETQYF
V gene: TRBV20-1; CDR3 length: 17; clone size: .; D gene: .; J gene: TRBJ1-1; CDR3 DNA: TGCAGTGCTACCCGCAGTGCGGGGGGCTTTGGGAACACTGAAGCTTTCTTT; CDR3 protein: CSATRSAGGFGNTEAFF
V gene: TRBV6-1; CDR3 length: 13; clone size: .; D gene: TRBD1; J gene: TRBJ2-7; CDR3 DNA: TGTGCCAGCAGGAGTACAGGGGTCTACGAGCAGTACTTC; CDR3 protein: CASRSTGVYEQYF
V gene: TRBV7-2; CDR3 length: 15; clone size: .; D gene: .; J gene: TRBJ1-4; CDR3 DNA: TGTGCCAGCAGCGGACAGACAGCAACTAATGAAAAACTGTTTTTT; CDR3 protein: CASSGQTATNEKLFF
V gene: TRBV12-3/TRBV12-4; CDR3 length: 13; clone size: few; D gene: TRBD1; J gene: TRBJ2-5; CDR3 DNA: TGTGCCAGCAGTCTGGGACAGGGACAGACCCAGTACTTC; CDR3 protein: CASSLGQGQTQYF
V gene: TRBV27; CDR3 length: 17; clone size: many; D gene: TRBD2; J gene: TRBJ2-3; CDR3 DNA: TGTGCCAGCAGTTCCGGGACTAGCGGGAGGGCCGTAGATACGCAGTATTTT; CDR3 protein: CASSSGTSGRAVDTQYF
V gene: TRBV29-1; CDR3 length: 12; clone size: .; D gene: .; J gene: TRBJ2-1; CDR3 DNA: TGCAGCGTTGGCAATAAGGGGTTTGAGCAGTTCTTC; CDR3 protein: CSVGNKGFEQFF
V gene: TRBV28; CDR3 length: 12; clone size: .; D gene: .; J gene: TRBJ1-5; CDR3 DNA: TGTGCCAGCCGGGGGAGCAATCAGCCCCAGCATTTT; CDR3 protein: CASRGSNQPQHF
V gene: TRBV29-1; CDR3 length: 12; clone size: .; D gene: .; J gene: TRBJ2-3; CDR3 DNA: TGCAGCGTTGGGGACCCGGACATAAGTCCGTATTTT; CDR3 protein: CSVGDPDISPYF
V gene: TRBV6-5; CDR3 length: 14; clone size: .; D gene: .; J gene: TRBJ1-2; CDR3 DNA: TGTGCCAGCAGTTATTTGGCGGGGGACTATGGCTACACCTTC; CDR3 protein: CASSYLAGDYGYTF
V gene: TRBV12-3/TRBV12-4; CDR3 length: 15; clone size: few; D gene: TRBD1; J gene: TRBJ2-1; CDR3 DNA: TGTGCCAGCAGACGGACAGGGGAACCCTACAATGAGCAGTTCTTC; CDR3 protein: CASRRTGEPYNEQFF
V gene: TRBV20-1; CDR3 length: 13; clone size: few; D gene: .; J gene: TRBJ2-5; CDR3 DNA: TGCAGTGCTAGCCGTACTAGGGATGGGACCCAGTACTTC; CDR3 protein: CSASRTRDGTQYF
V gene: TRBV7-2; CDR3 length: 13; clone size: .; D gene: TRBD1; J gene: TRBJ1-4; CDR3 DNA: TGTGCCAGCAGCGGGACAGGAGGTGAAAAACTGTTTTTT; CDR3 protein: CASSGTGGEKLFF
V gene: TRBV15; CDR3 length: 12; clone size: few; D gene: .; J gene: TRBJ2-1; CDR3 DNA: TGTGCCACCAGCAGAGCTGGGGGCGAGCAGTTCTTC; CDR3 protein: CATSRAGGEQFF